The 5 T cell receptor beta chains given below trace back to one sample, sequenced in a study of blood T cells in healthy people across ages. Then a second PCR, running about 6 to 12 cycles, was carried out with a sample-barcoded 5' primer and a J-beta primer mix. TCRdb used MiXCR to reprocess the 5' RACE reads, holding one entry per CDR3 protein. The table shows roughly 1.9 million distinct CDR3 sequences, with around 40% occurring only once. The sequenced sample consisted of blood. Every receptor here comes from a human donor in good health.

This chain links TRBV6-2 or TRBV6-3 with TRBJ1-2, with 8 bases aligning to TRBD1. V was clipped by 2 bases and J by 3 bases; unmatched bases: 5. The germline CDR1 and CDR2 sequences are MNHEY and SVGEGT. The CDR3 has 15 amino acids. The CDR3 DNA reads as TGTGCCAGCAGTTACCGAGGACAGGGACACTATGGCTACACCTTC. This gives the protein CASSYRGQGHYGYTF.

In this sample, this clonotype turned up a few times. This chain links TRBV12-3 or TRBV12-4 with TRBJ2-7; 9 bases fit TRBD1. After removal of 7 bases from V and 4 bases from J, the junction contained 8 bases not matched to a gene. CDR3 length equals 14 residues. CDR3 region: CASTIRDREYEQYF. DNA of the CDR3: TGTGCCAGCACAATCCGGGACAGGGAATACGAGCAGTACTTC.

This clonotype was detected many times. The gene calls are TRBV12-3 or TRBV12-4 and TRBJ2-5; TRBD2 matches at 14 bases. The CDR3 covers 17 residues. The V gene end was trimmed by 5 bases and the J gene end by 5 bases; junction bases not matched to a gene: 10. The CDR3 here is CASSRGTSGGSWETQYF. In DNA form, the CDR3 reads TGTGCCAGCAGTCGCGGGACTAGCGGGGGTTCTTGGGAGACCCAGTACTTC.

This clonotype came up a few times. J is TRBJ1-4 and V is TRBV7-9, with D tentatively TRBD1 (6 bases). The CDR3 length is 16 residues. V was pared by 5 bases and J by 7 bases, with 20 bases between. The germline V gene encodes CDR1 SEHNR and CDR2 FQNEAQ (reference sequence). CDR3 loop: CASSLSVGQGSEKLFF. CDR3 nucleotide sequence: TGTGCCAGCAGCCTGTCTGTGGGCCAGGGGAGTGAAAAACTGTTTTTT.

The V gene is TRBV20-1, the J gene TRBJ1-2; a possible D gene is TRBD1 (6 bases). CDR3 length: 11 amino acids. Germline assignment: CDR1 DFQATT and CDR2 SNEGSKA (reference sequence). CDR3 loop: CSAGGPYGYTF. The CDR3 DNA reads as TGCAGCGCTGGGGGGCCATATGGCTACACCTTC.